This T cell receptor (beta chain) was recovered during a study of cytomegalovirus exposure and HLA in healthy donors. Study as a whole: The Caucasian-associated ancestry cluster held over 80% of some 420 genotyped donors.

Germline lookup yields CDR1 SEHNR and CDR2 FQNEAQ (reference sequence). CDR3 size: 15 residues. V shed 2 bases and J 5 bases; nucleotides not matched to a gene: 5. Study-wide results and caveats: Fewer N-insertions than the approximately 700-donor mean were reportedly shown by an Asian-associated ancestry cluster in a later analysis. The study listed under 200 cytomegalovirus-associated TCR beta chains.

The PCR ran on 60 Vbeta and 13 Jbeta primers. Authors' processing steps: A follow-up analysis tallied tens of millions of unique TCR beta chains, about 11 million shared. Method: immunoSEQ multiplex PCR; TCRdb's copy keeps in-frame clones and lacks some. For V, J and clone size, that table is used; D and trimming come from the DNA. The table records around 100,000 clones, 70% to 80% of them present only once. Worth noting for this clone: Its matching antigen is unknown. Different DNA sequences within this sample yield the same CDR3.

The receptor was derived from a female donor in good health and CMV-seropositive. V usage is TRBV7-9 and J usage is TRBJ2-2; TRBD1 matches 7 bases. Sample: PBMCs. The chain's CDR3 is CASSLRQGGTGELFF. Here the CDR3 DNA reads TGTGCCAGCAGCTTAAGACAGGGTGGAACCGGGGAGCTGTTTTTT.